Here is one T cell receptor (beta chain) with its context. Its matching antigen is unknown. Germline loops: CDR1 SNHLY, CDR2 FYNNEI. The ends lost 8 bases at V and 5 bases at J; junction bases unmatched: 5. CDR3 length equals 13 residues. Runs used v3.0 of the immunoSEQ assay and were done at survey level. Researchers set sequencing to target about 35,000-55,000 T-cell genomes per sample. Repertoires were generated with immunoSEQ multiplex PCR, while TCRdb's copy carries only in-frame clones and drops some. The sample shows 30,000 to 35,000 clones, 70% to 80% of them seen only once. This entry belongs to a study of long-term antiretroviral therapy in people with HIV. Every participant gave one or more pre-ART and two or more post-ART PBMC samples. Every specimen provided about 0.9-10 million cryopreserved PBMC before DNA extraction took place. Study-wide results and limits: Comparison with controls showed narrower CDR3 length ranges in HIV repertoires.

The chain has TRBV2 and TRBJ2-2; 7 nucleotides align to TRBD1. The specimen comprised unsorted PBMCs, sampled 1.9 years after starting antiretroviral therapy. The TCR originated in a man between 18 and 29 years old with HIV. DNA for the CDR3: TGTGCCAGCCGACAGGGTTTGACCGGGGAGCTGTTTTTT. Its protein is CASRQGLTGELFF.